The 21 T cell receptor beta chains below all came from one sample that was sequenced in a study of sequential checkpoint blockade in melanoma. Treatment defined: randomized to nivolumab then ipilimumab (arm A) or the reverse (arm B). Data came from immunoSEQ multiplex PCR; TCRdb stores just in-frame clones and leaves some out. This sample has roughly 29,000 clones, with about 83% found just once. The specimen comprised CD8+ T cells sorted from blood (inferred from file names), sampled from a patient given nivolumab and ipilimumab in sequence. Source of these receptors: a human donor with melanoma.

The chain carries TRBV4-3 and TRBJ1-2; no firm D call. This CDR3 has 15 amino acids. V shed 1 base and J shed 6 bases, with 15 bases lying between them. Germline V lookup: CDR1 LGHNA, CDR2 YSLEER. This chain's CDR3 is CASSQGRGSENGYTF. CDR3 sequence (DNA): TGCGCCAGCAGCCAAGGGAGAGGGTCAGAGAATGGCTACACCTTC.

The rearrangement joins TRBV28 to TRBJ2-7, with D perhaps matching TRBD2 (6 bases). The CDR3 loop spans 12 amino acids. From germline, CDR1 is MDHEN and CDR2 SYDVKM. Trimming left V 7 bases short and J 6 bases short, with 13 bases between. CDR3: CASTHGGSEQYF. CDR3 coding DNA: TGTGCCAGCACCCACGGGGGATCCGAGCAGTACTTC. The entire variable domain, with the rest obtained from reference TRBV28 and TRBJ2-7, is as follows: DVKVTQSSRYLVKRTGEKVFLECVQDMDHENMFWYRQDPGLGLRLIYFSYDVKMKEKGDIPEGYSVSREKKERFSLILESASTNQTSMYLCASTHGGSEQYFGPGTRLTVT.

This clone occurred once. V and J are TRBV6-1 and TRBJ1-4; D call uncertain. Germline assignment: CDR1 MNHNS and CDR2 SASEGT. V shed 1 base and J shed 4 bases, with 10 bases lying between them. CDR3 length: 15 amino acids. CDR3: CASSEGPGYNEKLFF. The CDR3 DNA is TGTGCCAGCAGTGAAGGTCCGGGGTATAATGAAAAACTGTTTTTT.

This chain joins TRBV23-1 and TRBJ1-1, with no clear D. TRBV23-1 is an ORF; its function is uncertain. CDR3 length: 12 amino acids. V was cut by 4 bases and J by 4 bases, with 7 bases left in between. For the CDR3, the DNA is TGCGCCAGCAGTCCGGGGAGCACTGAAGCTTTCTTT. Amino acids: CASSPGSTEAFF.

The V and J genes are TRBV18 and TRBJ2-1; TRBD1 matches 10 bases. Trimming cost V 3 bases and J 4 bases; bases outside gene matches: 6. CDR3 size: 16 residues. Per germline, CDR1 KGHSH and CDR2 LQKENI. The CDR3 DNA follows: TGTGCCAGCTCACCGTACGGGACAGGGGAGTACAATGAGCAGTTCTTC. This translates into CASSPYGTGEYNEQFF. The full variable domain, its missing parts supplied by reference TRBV18 and TRBJ2-1, is NAGVMQNPRHLVRRRGQEARLRCSPMKGHSHVYWYRQLPEEGLKFMVYLQKENIIDESGMPKERFSAEFPKEGPSILRIQQVVRGDSAAYFCASSPYGTGEYNEQFFGPGTRLTVL.

The chain combines TRBV19 with TRBJ1-5, with TRBD1 identical over 7 bases. This CDR3 spans 15 amino acids. Germline CDR1 is LNHDA and CDR2 is SQIVND (reference sequence). J was trimmed by 5 bases and V by 5 bases; bases with no gene match: 9. The CDR3, as DNA: TGTGCCAGTAGTCCACAGGGGCTTTCACATCAGCCCCAGCATTTT. Translating it yields CASSPQGLSHQPQHF.

This rearrangement joins TRBV18 to TRBJ1-2; 7 positions match TRBD1. The junction had 6 bases not matched to a gene; V was cut back by 2 bases and J by 0 bases. The CDR3 spans 16 residues. The germline V gene has CDR1 KGHSH and CDR2 LQKENI. For the CDR3, the DNA is TGTGCCAGCTCACCAACAGGGGTCTCTACTAACTATGGCTACACCTTC. Protein: CASSPTGVSTNYGYTF.

The table lists this clone with a count of one. The chain uses TRBV6-4 and TRBJ2-1; 7 positions agree with TRBD1. The V gene's germline CDR1 is MRHNA and CDR2 SNTAGT. Trimming took 0 bases from V and 5 from J; bases not matched to a gene: 13. This CDR3 is 18 amino acids long. CDR3 residues: CASSDSHSGGLENNEQFF. The CDR3 coding sequence is TGTGCCAGCAGTGACTCCCATTCAGGGGGTCTGGAGAACAATGAGCAGTTCTTC.

The chain couples TRBV7-8 to TRBJ2-3; 8 positions agree with TRBD1. This CDR3 region has 16 residues. V lost 5 bases and J lost 6; bases outside the gene matches: 13. CDR1 SGHVS and CDR2 FQNEAQ come from the germline V gene. The CDR3 DNA sequence: TGTGCCAGCAGCCCCCCCAGACAGGGGACCTTCGATACGCAGTATTTT. Its translation is CASSPPRQGTFDTQYF. Complete variable domain (other parts from reference TRBV7-8 and TRBJ2-3): GAGVSQSPRYKVAKRGQDVALRCDPISGHVSLFWYQQALGQGPEFLTYFQNEAQLDKSGLPSDRFFAERPEGSVSTLKIQRTQQEDSAVYLCASSPPRQGTFDTQYFGPGTRLTVL.

The chain couples TRBV5-6 to TRBJ1-3, with 8 bases matching TRBD1. This CDR3 region has 14 residues. The junction had 6 bases not matched to a gene; V was cut back by 2 bases and J by 8 bases. CDR1 and CDR2 from the germline V gene are SGHDT and YYEEEE. Written as DNA, the CDR3 is TGTGCCAGCAGCTTAACAGGGGGAGTACACACCATATATTTT. Amino acid sequence: CASSLTGGVHTIYF.

The chain joins TRBV4-3 to TRBJ1-1, with D unclear. In germline, CDR1 is LGHNA, CDR2 YSLEER. V was cut by 3 bases and J by 4 bases, with 12 bases left in between. CDR3 length equals 14 residues. CDR3 loop: CASSHSLEITEAFF. The CDR3, as DNA: TGCGCCAGCAGCCACTCCCTAGAGATCACTGAAGCTTTCTTT.

This chain connects TRBV9 to TRBJ2-7; D is possibly TRBD2 (7 bases). From germline, CDR1 is SGDLS and CDR2 YYNGEE. The CDR3 spans 17 residues. V dropped 3 bases and J dropped 5 bases, with 24 bases sitting between them. The CDR3 DNA is TGTGCCAGCAGCGGCCGCCCCGAAGGGGGGGCGGTCCACGAGCAGTACTTC. Amino acids: CASSGRPEGGAVHEQYF. The full variable domain, rest sourced from reference TRBV9 and TRBJ2-7, is DSGVTQTPKHLITATGQRVTLRCSPRSGDLSVYWYQQSLDQGLQFLIQYYNGEERAKGNILERFSAQQFPDLHSELNLSSLELGDSALYFCASSGRPEGGAVHEQYFGPGTRLTVT.

This clone is judged medium-sized. This rearrangement joins TRBV5-3 to TRBJ1-5; 10 bases line up with TRBD1. TRBV5-3 is marked as an open reading frame, function uncertain. The length of the CDR3 is 15 residues. V lost 0 bases, J lost 6 bases, and 3 bases stayed unmatched. CDR3 protein: CARSLGQGAVQPQHF. Written as DNA, the CDR3 is TGTGCCAGAAGCTTGGGACAGGGGGCGGTTCAGCCCCAGCATTTT.

In this sample, this clone turned up a few times. CDR3 protein: CASRPQTDTQYF. The CDR3, as DNA: TGTGCCAGCAGACCTCAGACAGATACGCAGTATTTT. The chain employs TRBV2 and TRBJ2-3; D not certain. The CDR3 length is 12 residues. In germline, CDR1 is SNHLY, CDR2 FYNNEI. V lost 6 bases to trimming and J lost 3 bases, with 7 bases between them.

The chain combines TRBV9 with TRBJ2-1; D may be TRBD2 (7 bases). CDR3 size: 15 residues. Germline lookup yields CDR1 SGDLS and CDR2 YYNGEE. Trimming took 6 bases from V and 6 from J, leaving 19 bases between them. This CDR3 is CASTDEGGRANEQFF. Written as DNA, the CDR3 is TGTGCCAGCACCGACGAAGGGGGGAGGGCCAATGAGCAGTTCTTC.

This chain links TRBV15 with TRBJ1-4, with a tentative D call TRBD1 (5 bases). CDR1 LNHNV and CDR2 YYDKDF come from the germline V gene (reference sequence). V was cut by 3 bases and J by 4 bases, with 9 bases left in between. CDR3 length: 14 amino acids. This CDR3 is CATSSRVGNEKLFF. The CDR3 DNA reads as TGTGCCACCAGCAGCAGGGTCGGTAATGAAAAACTGTTTTTT.

V gene TRBV5-1 combines with J gene TRBJ2-5; 10 bases fit TRBD2. CDR1 is SGHRS and CDR2 is YFSETQ in the germline V gene. V lost 0 bases and J lost 2; bases outside the gene matches: 7. This CDR3 spans 17 amino acids. CDR3 coding DNA: TGCGCCAGCAGCTTGGGACTAGCGGGTTGGTCGCAAGAGACCCAGTACTTC. Encoded protein: CASSLGLAGWSQETQYF.

The chain joins TRBV19 to TRBJ1-5, with unresolved D. The CDR3 has 13 amino acids. Per germline, CDR1 LNHDA and CDR2 SQIVND (reference sequence). V lost 3 bases, J lost 7 bases, and 10 bases lay in between. For the CDR3, the DNA is TGTGCCAGTAGTATGGGAGGGTGGCAGCCCCAGCATTTT. Translation gives CASSMGGWQPQHF.

The chain recombines TRBV5-6 with TRBJ2-1, with 8 bases identical to TRBD2. This CDR3 comprises 14 residues. The V and J ends lost 4 bases and 8 bases, in that order; junction bases with no gene match: 8. The germline gives CDR1 SGHDT, CDR2 YYEEEE. CDR3 region: CASSPRTSSDEQFF. CDR3 nucleotides: TGTGCCAGCAGCCCCCGGACTAGCTCCGATGAGCAGTTCTTC.

The chain links TRBV19 to TRBJ1-2, with 9 bases lining up with TRBD1. Losses at the gene ends were 9 bases for V and 5 bases for J; bases not matched to a gene: 4. CDR1 is LNHDA and CDR2 is SQIVND in the germline V gene (reference sequence). The CDR3 length is 12 residues. In nucleotides, the CDR3 is TGTGCCAGCCAGGGACAGGGATATGGCTACACCTTC. It is translated as CASQGQGYGYTF.

The gene calls are TRBV28 and TRBJ1-1, with a possible D match to TRBD1 (6 bases). CDR1 and CDR2 from the germline V gene are MDHEN and SYDVKM. This CDR3 comprises 13 residues. The V end lost 3 bases, the J end lost 4 bases, and 9 bases lay between the germline ends. In DNA, the CDR3 is TGTGCCAGCAGTTTGGGCAGGGGCACTGAAGCTTTCTTT. Its translation: CASSLGRGTEAFF.